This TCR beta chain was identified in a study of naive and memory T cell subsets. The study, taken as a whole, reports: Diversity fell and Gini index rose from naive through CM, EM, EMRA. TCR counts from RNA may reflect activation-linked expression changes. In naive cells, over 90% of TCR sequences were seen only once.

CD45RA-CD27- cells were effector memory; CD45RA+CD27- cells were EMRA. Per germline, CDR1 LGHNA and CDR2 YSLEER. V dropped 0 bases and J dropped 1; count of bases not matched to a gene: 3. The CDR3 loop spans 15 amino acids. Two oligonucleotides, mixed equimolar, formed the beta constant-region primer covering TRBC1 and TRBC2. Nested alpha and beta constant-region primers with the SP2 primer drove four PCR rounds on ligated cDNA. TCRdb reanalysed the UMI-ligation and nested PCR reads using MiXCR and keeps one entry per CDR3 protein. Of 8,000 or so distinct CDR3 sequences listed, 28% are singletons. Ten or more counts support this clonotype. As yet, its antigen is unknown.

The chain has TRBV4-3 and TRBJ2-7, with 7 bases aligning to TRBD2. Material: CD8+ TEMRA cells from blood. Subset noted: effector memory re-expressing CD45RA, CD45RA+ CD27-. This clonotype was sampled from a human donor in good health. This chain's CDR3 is CASSQDASGSYEQYF. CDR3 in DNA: TGCGCCAGCAGCCAAGACGCTAGCGGATCCTACGAGCAGTACTTC.